The clone carrying this T cell receptor beta chain was recorded a few times. This record belongs to a study of blood T cell repertoires in COVID-19. In the study overall: The origin of the acute and convalescent COVID-19 samples was the United States, Italy and Spain. PBMCs, B-cell-depleted T cells, or T cells provided the cDNA or gDNA that made up the material.

In the source study's methods: Researchers report that nucleated cell counts were estimated from reference gene primer amplification. Repertoires were generated with immunoSEQ multiplex PCR, while TCRdb's copy carries only in-frame clones and drops some. V, J and clone size are taken as reported in that table, and D and trimming were inferred from the DNA itself. The sample contains 200,000 to 250,000 clones, about 88% of which appear only once. Per the germline V gene, CDR1 is MDHEN and CDR2 is SYDVKM. The CDR3 length is 14 residues. After removal of 6 bases from V and 7 bases from J, the junction contained 9 bases not matched to a gene.

What was sequenced was peripheral blood. The origin of this receptor is a man aged 50 or older who had recovered from COVID-19. The chain employs TRBV28 and TRBJ2-1; TRBD2 agrees at 7 bases. CDR3 in DNA: TGTGCCAGCAGATCTAGCGGAGCCCGGAATGAGCAGTTCTTC. Protein sequence: CASRSSGARNEQFF.